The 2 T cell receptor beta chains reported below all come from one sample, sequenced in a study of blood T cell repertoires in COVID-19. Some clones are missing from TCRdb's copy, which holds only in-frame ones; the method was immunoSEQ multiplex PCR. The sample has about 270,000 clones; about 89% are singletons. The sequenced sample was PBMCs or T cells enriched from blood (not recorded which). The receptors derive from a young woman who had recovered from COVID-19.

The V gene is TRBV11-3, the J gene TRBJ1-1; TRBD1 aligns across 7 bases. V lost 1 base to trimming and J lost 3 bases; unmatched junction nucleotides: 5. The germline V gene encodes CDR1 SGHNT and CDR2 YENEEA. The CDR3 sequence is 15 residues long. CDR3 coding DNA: TGTGCCAGCAGCTTAGGGACAGGAGCAGACACTGAAGCTTTCTTT. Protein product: CASSLGTGADTEAFF.

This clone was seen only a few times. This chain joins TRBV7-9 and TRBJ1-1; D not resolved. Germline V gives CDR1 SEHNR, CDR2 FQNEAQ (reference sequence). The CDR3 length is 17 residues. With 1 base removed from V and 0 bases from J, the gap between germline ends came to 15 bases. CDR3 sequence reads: CASSLVRSVSVNTEAFF. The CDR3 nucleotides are TGTGCCAGCAGCTTAGTTAGGAGCGTCAGCGTGAACACTGAAGCTTTCTTT.